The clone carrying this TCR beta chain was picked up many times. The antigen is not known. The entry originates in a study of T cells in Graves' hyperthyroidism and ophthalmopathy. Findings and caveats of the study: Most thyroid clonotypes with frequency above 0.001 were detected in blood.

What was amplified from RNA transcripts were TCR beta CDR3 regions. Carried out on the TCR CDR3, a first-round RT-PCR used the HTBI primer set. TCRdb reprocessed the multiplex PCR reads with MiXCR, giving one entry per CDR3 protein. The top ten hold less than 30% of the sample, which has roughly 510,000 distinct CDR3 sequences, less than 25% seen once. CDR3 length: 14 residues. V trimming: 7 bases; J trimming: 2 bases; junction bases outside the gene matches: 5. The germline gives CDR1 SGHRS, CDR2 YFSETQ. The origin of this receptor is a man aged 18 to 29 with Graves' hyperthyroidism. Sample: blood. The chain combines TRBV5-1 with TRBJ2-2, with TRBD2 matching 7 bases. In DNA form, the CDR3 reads TGCGCCAGCGGAGCGGGGCCCAACACCGGGGAGCTGTTTTTT. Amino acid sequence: CASGAGPNTGELFF.